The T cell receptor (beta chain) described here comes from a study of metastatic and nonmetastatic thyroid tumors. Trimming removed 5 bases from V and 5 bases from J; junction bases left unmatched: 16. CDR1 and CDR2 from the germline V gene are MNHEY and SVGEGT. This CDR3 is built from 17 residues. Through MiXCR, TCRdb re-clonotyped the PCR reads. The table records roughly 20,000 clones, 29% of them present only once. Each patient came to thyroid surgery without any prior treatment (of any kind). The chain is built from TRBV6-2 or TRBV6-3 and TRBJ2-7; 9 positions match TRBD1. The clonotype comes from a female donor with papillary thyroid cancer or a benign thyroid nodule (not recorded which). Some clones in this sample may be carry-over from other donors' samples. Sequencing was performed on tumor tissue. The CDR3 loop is CASSPSPHRGRNHEQYF. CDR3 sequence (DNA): TGTGCCAGCAGTCCATCCCCCCACAGGGGGCGAAATCACGAGCAGTACTTC.